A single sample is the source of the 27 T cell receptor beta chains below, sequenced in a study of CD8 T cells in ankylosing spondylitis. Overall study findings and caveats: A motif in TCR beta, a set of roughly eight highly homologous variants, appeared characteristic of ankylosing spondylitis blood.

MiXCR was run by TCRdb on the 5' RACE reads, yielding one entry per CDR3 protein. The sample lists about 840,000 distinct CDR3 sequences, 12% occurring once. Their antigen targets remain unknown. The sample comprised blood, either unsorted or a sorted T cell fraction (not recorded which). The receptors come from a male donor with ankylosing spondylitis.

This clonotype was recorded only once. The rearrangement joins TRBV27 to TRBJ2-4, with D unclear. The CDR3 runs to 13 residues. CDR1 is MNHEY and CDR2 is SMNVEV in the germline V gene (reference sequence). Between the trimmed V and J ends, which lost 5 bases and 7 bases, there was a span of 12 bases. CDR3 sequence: CASSGNEANIQYF. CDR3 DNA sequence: TGTGCCAGCAGTGGGAATGAGGCCAACATTCAGTACTTC.

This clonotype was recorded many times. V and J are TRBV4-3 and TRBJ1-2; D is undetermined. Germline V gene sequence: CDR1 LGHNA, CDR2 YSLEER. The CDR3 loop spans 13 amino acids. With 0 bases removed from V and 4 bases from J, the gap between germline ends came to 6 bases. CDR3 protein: CASSQEIFYGYTF. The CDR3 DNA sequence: TGCGCCAGCAGCCAAGAGATCTTCTATGGCTACACCTTC.

CDR3 DNA: TGCGCCAGCAGCCGACGTCTGGCGGGGGGATACAATGAGCAGTTCTTC. This gives the protein CASSRRLAGGYNEQFF. The chain links TRBV4-3 to TRBJ2-1; the match to TRBD2 covers 8 bases. Germline-derived CDR1 and CDR2 are LGHNA and YSLEER. Trimming took 4 bases from V and 4 from J; bases not matched to a gene: 9. This CDR3 comprises 16 residues.

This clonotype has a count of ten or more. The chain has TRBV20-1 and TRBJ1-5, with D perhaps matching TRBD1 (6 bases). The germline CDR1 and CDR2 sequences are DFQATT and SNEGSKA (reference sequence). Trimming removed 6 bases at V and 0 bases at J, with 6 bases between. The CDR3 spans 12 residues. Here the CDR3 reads CSATGSNQPQHF. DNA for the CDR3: TGCAGTGCGACAGGTAGCAATCAGCCCCAGCATTTT.

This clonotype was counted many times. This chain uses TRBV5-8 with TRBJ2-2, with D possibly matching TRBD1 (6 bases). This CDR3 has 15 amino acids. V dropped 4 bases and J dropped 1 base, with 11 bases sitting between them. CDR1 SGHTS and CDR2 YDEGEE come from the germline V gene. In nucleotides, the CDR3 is TGTGCCAGCAGCGTAACAGGGCGGAACACCGGGGAGCTGTTTTTT. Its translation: CASSVTGRNTGELFF.

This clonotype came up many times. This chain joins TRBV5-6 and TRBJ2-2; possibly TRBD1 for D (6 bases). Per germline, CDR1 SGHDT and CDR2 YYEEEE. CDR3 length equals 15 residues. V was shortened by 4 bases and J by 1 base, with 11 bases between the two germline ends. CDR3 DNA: TGTGCCAGCAGCCTTGGACAGCGGAACACCGGGGAGCTGTTTTTT. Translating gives CASSLGQRNTGELFF.

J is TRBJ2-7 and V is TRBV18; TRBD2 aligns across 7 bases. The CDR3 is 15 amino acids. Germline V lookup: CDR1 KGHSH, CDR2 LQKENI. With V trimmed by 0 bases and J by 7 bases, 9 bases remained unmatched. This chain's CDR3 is CASSPPAGALPEQYF. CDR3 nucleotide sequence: TGTGCCAGCTCACCACCCGCGGGAGCACTCCCGGAGCAGTACTTC.

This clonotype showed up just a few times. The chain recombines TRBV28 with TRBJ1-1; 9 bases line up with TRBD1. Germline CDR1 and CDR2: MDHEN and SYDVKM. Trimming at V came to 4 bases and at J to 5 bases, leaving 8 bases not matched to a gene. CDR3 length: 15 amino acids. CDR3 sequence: CASSSIGTGRTEAFF. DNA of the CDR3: TGTGCCAGCAGTTCCATTGGGACAGGGAGGACTGAAGCTTTCTTT.

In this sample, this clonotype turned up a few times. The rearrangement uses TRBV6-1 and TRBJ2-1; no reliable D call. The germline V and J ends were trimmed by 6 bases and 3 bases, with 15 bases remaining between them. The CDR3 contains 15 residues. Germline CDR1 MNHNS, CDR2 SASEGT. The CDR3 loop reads CASRPMGANYNEQFF. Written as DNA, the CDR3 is TGTGCCAGCAGACCGATGGGCGCAAACTACAATGAGCAGTTCTTC.

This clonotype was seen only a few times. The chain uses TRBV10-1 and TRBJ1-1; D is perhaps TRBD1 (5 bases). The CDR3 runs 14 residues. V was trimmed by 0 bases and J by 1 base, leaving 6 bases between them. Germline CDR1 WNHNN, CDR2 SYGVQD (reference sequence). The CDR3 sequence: CASSESGENTEAFF. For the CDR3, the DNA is TGCGCCAGCAGTGAGTCAGGGGAGAACACTGAAGCTTTCTTT.

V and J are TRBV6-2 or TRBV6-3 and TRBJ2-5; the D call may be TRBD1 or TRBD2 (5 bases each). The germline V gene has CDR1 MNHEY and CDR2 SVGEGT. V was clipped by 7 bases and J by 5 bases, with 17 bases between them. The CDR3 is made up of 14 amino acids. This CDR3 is CASIRPRDGETQYF. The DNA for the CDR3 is TGTGCCAGCATTCGGCCAAGGGACGGGGAGACCCAGTACTTC.

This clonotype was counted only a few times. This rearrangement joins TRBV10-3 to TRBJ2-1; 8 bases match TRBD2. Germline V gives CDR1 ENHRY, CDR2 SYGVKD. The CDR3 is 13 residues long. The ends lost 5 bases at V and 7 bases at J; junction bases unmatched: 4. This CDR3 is CAISQRELNEQFF. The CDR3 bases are TGTGCCATCAGTCAGCGGGAGTTAAATGAGCAGTTCTTC.

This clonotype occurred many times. CDR3 in amino acids: CASSPVIGGDYEQYF. The CDR3 coding sequence is TGCGCCAGCAGCCCAGTCATCGGGGGGGATTATGAGCAGTACTTC. The chain couples TRBV5-1 to TRBJ2-7, with TRBD2 matching 8 bases. V shed 4 bases and J 7 bases; nucleotides not matched to a gene: 13. The CDR3 has 15 residues. Germline V gene lookup returns CDR1 SGHRS and CDR2 YFSETQ. Full variable domain (outside the CDR3, taken from reference TRBV5-1 and TRBJ2-7): KAGVTQTPRYLIKTRGQQVTLSCSPISGHRSVSWYQQTPGQGLQFLFEYFSETQRNKGNFPGRFSGRQFSNSRSEMNVSTLELGDSALYLCASSPVIGGDYEQYFGPGTRLTVT.

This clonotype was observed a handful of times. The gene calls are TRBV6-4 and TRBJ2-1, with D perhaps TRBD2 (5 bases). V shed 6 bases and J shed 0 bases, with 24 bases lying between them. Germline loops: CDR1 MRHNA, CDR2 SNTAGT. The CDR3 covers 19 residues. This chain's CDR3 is CASRPPRFLSGNSYNEQFF. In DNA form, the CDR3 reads TGTGCCAGCAGGCCCCCCAGGTTCCTCTCGGGAAACTCCTACAATGAGCAGTTCTTC.

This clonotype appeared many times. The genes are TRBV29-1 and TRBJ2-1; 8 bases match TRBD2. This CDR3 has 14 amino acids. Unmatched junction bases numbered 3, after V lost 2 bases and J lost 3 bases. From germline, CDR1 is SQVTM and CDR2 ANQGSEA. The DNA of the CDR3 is TGCAGCGTTGAACCGAGCGGGGGCTACAATGAGCAGTTCTTC. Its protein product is CSVEPSGGYNEQFF.

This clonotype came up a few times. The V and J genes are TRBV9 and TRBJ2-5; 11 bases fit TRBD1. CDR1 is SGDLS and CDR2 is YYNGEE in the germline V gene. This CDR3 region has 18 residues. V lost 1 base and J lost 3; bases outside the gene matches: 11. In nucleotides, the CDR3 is TGTGCCAGCAGCGTATCTAGATTTCCGGGACAGGGGGAAGAGACCCAGTACTTC. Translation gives CASSVSRFPGQGEETQYF.

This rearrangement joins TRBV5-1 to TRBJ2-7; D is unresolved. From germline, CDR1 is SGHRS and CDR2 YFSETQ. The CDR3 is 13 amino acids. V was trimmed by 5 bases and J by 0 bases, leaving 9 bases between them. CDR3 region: CASRRVGSYEQYF. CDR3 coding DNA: TGCGCCAGCAGAAGGGTTGGCTCCTACGAGCAGTACTTC.

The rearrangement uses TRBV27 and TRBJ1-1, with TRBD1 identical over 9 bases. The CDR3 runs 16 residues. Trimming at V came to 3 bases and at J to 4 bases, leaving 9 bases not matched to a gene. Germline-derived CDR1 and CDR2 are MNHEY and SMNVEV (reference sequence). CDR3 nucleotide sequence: TGTGCCAGCAGTTTCCGGGACAGGGCTAGAGGCACTGAAGCTTTCTTT. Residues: CASSFRDRARGTEAFF.

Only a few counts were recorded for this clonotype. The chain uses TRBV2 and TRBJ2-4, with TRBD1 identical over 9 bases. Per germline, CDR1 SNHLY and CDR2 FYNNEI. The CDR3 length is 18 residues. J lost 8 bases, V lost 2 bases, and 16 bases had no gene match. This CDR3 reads CASSEFVGTGWIRDIQYF. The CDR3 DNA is TGTGCCAGCAGTGAATTCGTCGGGACAGGGTGGATTCGGGACATTCAGTACTTC.

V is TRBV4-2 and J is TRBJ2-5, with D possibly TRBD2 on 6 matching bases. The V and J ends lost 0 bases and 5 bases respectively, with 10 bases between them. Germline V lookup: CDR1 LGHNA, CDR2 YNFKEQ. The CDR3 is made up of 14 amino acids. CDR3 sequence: CASSQDSSVETQYF. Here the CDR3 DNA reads TGTGCCAGCAGCCAAGATTCTAGCGTTGAGACCCAGTACTTC.

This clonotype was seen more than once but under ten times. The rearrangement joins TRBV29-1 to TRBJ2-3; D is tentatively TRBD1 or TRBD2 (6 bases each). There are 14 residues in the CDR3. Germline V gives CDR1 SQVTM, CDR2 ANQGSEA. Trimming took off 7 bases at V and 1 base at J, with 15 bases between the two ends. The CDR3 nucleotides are TGCAGCGCCCGGAGGGGGGCCGGCACAGATACGCAGTATTTT. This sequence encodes CSARRGAGTDTQYF.

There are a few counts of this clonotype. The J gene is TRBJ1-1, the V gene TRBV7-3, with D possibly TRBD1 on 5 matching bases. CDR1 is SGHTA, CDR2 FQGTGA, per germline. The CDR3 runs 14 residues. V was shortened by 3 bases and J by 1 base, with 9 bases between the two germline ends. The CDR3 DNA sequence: TGTGCCAGCAGCTTGGACATATCGAACACTGAAGCTTTCTTT. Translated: CASSLDISNTEAFF.

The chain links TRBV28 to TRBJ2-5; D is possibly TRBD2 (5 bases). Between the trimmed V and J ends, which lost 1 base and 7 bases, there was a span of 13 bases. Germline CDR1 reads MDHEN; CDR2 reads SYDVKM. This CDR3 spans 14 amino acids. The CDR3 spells CASSLSGIDGTQYF. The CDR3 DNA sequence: TGTGCCAGCAGTTTATCCGGGATCGATGGGACCCAGTACTTC. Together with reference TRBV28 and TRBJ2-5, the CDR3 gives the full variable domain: DVKVTQSSRYLVKRTGEKVFLECVQDMDHENMFWYRQDPGLGLRLIYFSYDVKMKEKGDIPEGYSVSREKKERFSLILESASTNQTSMYLCASSLSGIDGTQYFGPGTRLLVL.

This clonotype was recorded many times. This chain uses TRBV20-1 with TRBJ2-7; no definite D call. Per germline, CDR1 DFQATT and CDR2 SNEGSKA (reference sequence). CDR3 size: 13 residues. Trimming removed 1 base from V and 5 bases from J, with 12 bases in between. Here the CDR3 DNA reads TGCAGTGCTAGAGCCCATGGTGGCCACGAGCAGTACTTC. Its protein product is CSARAHGGHEQYF.

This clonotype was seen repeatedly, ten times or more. The CDR3 spells CASSYSTGTLYF. Written as DNA, the CDR3 is TGTGCCAGCAGTTACTCGACAGGGACCCTGTACTTC. This chain uses TRBV6-5 with TRBJ2-7; 7 nucleotides agree with TRBD1. This CDR3 has 12 residues. V was clipped by 0 bases and J by 12 bases; unmatched bases: 5. Per the germline V gene, CDR1 is MNHEY and CDR2 is SVGAGI.

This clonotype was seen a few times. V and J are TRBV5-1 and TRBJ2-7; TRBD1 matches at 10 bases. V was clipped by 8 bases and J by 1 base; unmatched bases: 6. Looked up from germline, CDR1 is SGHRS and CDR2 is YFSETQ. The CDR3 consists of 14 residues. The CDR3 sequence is CASKGTGASYEQYF. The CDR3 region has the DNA TGCGCCAGTAAGGGGACAGGGGCGTCCTACGAGCAGTACTTC.

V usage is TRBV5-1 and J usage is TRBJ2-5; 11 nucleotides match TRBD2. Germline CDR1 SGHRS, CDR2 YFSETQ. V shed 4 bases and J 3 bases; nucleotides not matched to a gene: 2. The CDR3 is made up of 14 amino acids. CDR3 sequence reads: CASSISGREETQYF. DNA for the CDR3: TGCGCCAGCAGCATTAGCGGGAGGGAAGAGACCCAGTACTTC.